This paragraph covers one T cell receptor beta chain sequence. Its matching antigen is unknown. The treatment here: oral pan-JAK inhibitor, 5-10 mg twice daily. The data belong to a study of CD8+ T cells in alopecia areata. Isolated RNA was reverse transcribed into cDNA used as the sequencing template. The protocol was immunoSEQ multiplex PCR, while the TCRdb copy is restricted to in-frame clones and leaves out a portion. The repertoire holds 150,000 to 200,000 clones, with 55% to 75% as singletons. The length of the CDR3 is 14 residues. Germline assignment: CDR1 MNHEY and CDR2 SMNVEV (reference sequence). V lost 6 bases and J lost 3, with 14 bases in between. The study's findings and limits: Tofacitinib significantly decreased scalp clonality and expanded CD8+ clones among top 100. Normal-skin resident alphabeta T cells also appear among scalp sample sequences.

The clonotype comes from a human donor with alopecia areata. The sequenced sample was CD4+ T cells sorted from blood, obtained at week 4, from a patient treated with tofacitinib. The chain is built from TRBV27 and TRBJ1-2; unclear D gene. The CDR3 coding sequence is TGTGCCAGCAGCCCCCCGGGAGGGTACTATGGCTACACCTTC. Its translation: CASSPPGGYYGYTF.